These 19 T cell receptor beta chains were all obtained from the same sample, sequenced in a study of CD4 T cell repertoires in COVID-19. The repertoire was sequenced with immunoSEQ multiplex PCR; TCRdb's copy has only in-frame clones and lacks some. The sample includes fewer than 100,000 clones, about four fifths of them seen just once. The sample here was CD4+ T cells from peripheral blood, taken after recovery from COVID-19. Receptors were obtained from a human donor who had COVID-19.

The chain carries TRBV28 and TRBJ2-3, with 7 bases aligning to TRBD1. Germline CDR1 is MDHEN and CDR2 is SYDVKM. V shed 2 bases and J 0 bases; nucleotides not matched to a gene: 2. This CDR3 comprises 15 residues. The DNA for the CDR3 is TGTGCCAGCAGTTTACAGGGGGTTAGCACAGATACGCAGTATTTT. It translates to CASSLQGVSTDTQYF.

This clone was counted between two and nine times. V usage is TRBV30 and J usage is TRBJ1-1; 7 bases are shared with TRBD1. V lost 4 bases to trimming and J lost 4 bases; unmatched junction nucleotides: 6. CDR1 is GTSNPN and CDR2 is SVGIG in the germline V gene (reference sequence). CDR3 length: 13 amino acids. DNA of the CDR3: TGTGCCTGGAACAGGGGAGGAGGCACTGAAGCTTTCTTT. It is translated as CAWNRGGGTEAFF. Based on the CDR3 plus reference TRBV30 and TRBJ1-1, the full variable domain is SQTIHQWPATLVQPVGSPLSLECTVEGTSNPNLYWYRQAAGRGLQLLFYSVGIGQISSEVPQNLSASRPQDRQFILSSKKLLLSDSGFYLCAWNRGGGTEAFFGQGTRLTVV.

V is TRBV7-2 and J is TRBJ1-3, with unresolved D. V dropped 1 base and J dropped 3 bases, with 4 bases sitting between them. From germline, CDR1 is SGHTA and CDR2 FQGNSA. The CDR3 consists of 13 residues. The CDR3 DNA sequence: TGTGCCAGCAGCTTAGTTTTTGGAAACACCATATATTTT. Translated, it gives CASSLVFGNTIYF.

V usage is TRBV4-1 and J usage is TRBJ2-3; D gene ambiguous. The germline gives CDR1 MGHRA, CDR2 YSYEKL. V lost 4 bases to trimming and J lost 2 bases, with 13 bases between them. This CDR3 contains 15 residues. The CDR3 region is CASSPPLGNTDTQYF. The CDR3 nucleotides are TGCGCCAGCAGCCCCCCTTTGGGGAACACAGATACGCAGTATTTT.

The chain joins TRBV5-4 to TRBJ2-2; 9 nucleotides agree with TRBD1. Germline V gene data show CDR1 as SGHNT and CDR2 as YYREEE (reference sequence). The CDR3 runs 17 residues. V shed 4 bases, J shed 7 bases, and the junction held 14 bases outside the gene matches. In DNA form, the CDR3 reads TGTGCCAGCAGCCCTAAAATGGGACAGGGTGTTTTCGGGGAGCTGTTTTTT. Its translation: CASSPKMGQGVFGELFF.

V gene TRBV7-2 combines with J gene TRBJ1-1; no reliable D call. The CDR3 is 12 amino acids. Germline CDR1 and CDR2: SGHTA and FQGNSA. The V end was cut by 5 bases, the J end by 7 bases, with 11 bases between. The CDR3 region has the DNA TGTGCCAGCAGCCTTATTGTACTTGAAGCTTTCTTT. This codes for CASSLIVLEAFF.

This chain connects TRBV19 to TRBJ2-7, with 10 bases identical to TRBD1. The V and J ends lost 6 bases and 0 bases, in that order; junction bases with no gene match: 5. The germline V gene encodes CDR1 LNHDA and CDR2 SQIVND (reference sequence). The CDR3 totals 15 residues. The CDR3 nucleotides read TGTGCCAGTAGACCCGGGACAGGGGTCTCCTACGAGCAGTACTTC. Protein sequence: CASRPGTGVSYEQYF.

The chain joins TRBV12-1 to TRBJ1-4. TRBV12-1 is tagged as a pseudogene. CDR3 size: 17 residues. This chain's CDR3 is CASSLKGPMGTNEKLFF. In nucleotides, the CDR3 is TGTGCCAGCAGCTTAAAGGGACCTATGGGAACTAATGAAAAACTGTTTTTT.

V gene TRBV5-1 combines with J gene TRBJ1-1; perhaps TRBD1 as D (6 bases). Trimming removed 0 bases at V and 4 bases at J, with 13 bases between. This CDR3 is built from 15 residues. Germline loops: CDR1 SGHRS, CDR2 YFSETQ. The CDR3 loop reads CASSLALGASTEAFF. The CDR3 nucleotides read TGCGCCAGCAGCTTGGCTTTGGGGGCGAGCACTGAAGCTTTCTTT.

The chain employs TRBV2 and TRBJ1-3, with 7 bases lining up with TRBD1. The CDR3 has 16 amino acids. CDR1 is SNHLY, CDR2 FYNNEI, per germline. The ends lost 6 bases at V and 9 bases at J; junction bases unmatched: 17. Written as DNA, the CDR3 is TGTGCCAGCAGCGACCCCGGAGACAGGGATACAGGCACCATATATTTT. Residues: CASSDPGDRDTGTIYF.

This clone was detected once. The chain carries TRBV6-5 and TRBJ2-6; D not resolved. Germline CDR1 MNHEY, CDR2 SVGAGI. Trimming removed 6 bases from V and 2 bases from J, with 11 bases in between. This CDR3 is 15 amino acids long. In DNA form, the CDR3 reads TGTGCCAGCAGCCGTATTCAGGCTGGGGCCAACGTCCTGACTTTC. Amino acid sequence: CASSRIQAGANVLTF.

This clone was seen a single time. The V and J genes are TRBV6-5 and TRBJ2-7; D not certain. CDR3 length equals 11 residues. Germline CDR1 reads MNHEY; CDR2 reads SVGAGI. Deletions cut 0 bases from V and 7 bases from J, with 4 bases between. CDR3 sequence: CASSYSSEQYF. CDR3 nucleotide sequence: TGTGCCAGCAGTTACTCTTCGGAGCAGTACTTC.

This clone appeared a few times. This chain links TRBV7-2 with TRBJ1-5; tentative D call: TRBD1 (5 bases). CDR1 and CDR2 from the germline V gene are SGHTA and FQGNSA. The CDR3 is made up of 15 amino acids. Trimming took off 4 bases at V and 5 bases at J, with 15 bases between the two ends. The CDR3 sequence is CASSWRVGVDQPQHF. The CDR3 bases are TGTGCCAGCAGCTGGAGGGTAGGGGTGGATCAGCCCCAGCATTTT.

V gene TRBV19 combines with J gene TRBJ1-5; a possible D gene is TRBD1 (5 bases). The germline V gene has CDR1 LNHDA and CDR2 SQIVND (reference sequence). The CDR3 loop spans 15 amino acids. Trimming cost V 7 bases and J 1 base, with 14 bases left between them. The DNA for the CDR3 is TGTGCCAGTACCTCCGGGACGGTGAGCAATCAGCCCCAGCATTTT. Amino acids: CASTSGTVSNQPQHF.

The J gene is TRBJ2-4, the V gene TRBV7-9, with TRBD2 matching 7 bases. V was pared by 3 bases and J by 9 bases, with 5 bases of the junction left unmatched. CDR3 length: 13 residues. Germline CDR1 and CDR2: SEHNR and FQNEAQ (reference sequence). The CDR3 loop is CASSLGGPSIQYF. In DNA form, the CDR3 reads TGTGCCAGCAGCTTGGGAGGGCCGTCCATTCAGTACTTC.

The genes are TRBV5-1 and TRBJ2-3, with D perhaps matching TRBD1 or TRBD2 (6 bases each). Germline V gene sequence: CDR1 SGHRS, CDR2 YFSETQ. V was pared by 0 bases and J by 0 bases, with 11 bases between. The CDR3 spans 16 residues. The CDR3 is CASSLVPGASTDTQYF. The CDR3 coding sequence is TGCGCCAGCAGCTTGGTGCCGGGGGCTAGCACAGATACGCAGTATTTT.

This clone was recorded once. This chain uses TRBV3-1 (or the pseudogene TRBV3-2) with TRBJ2-7, with no clear D. V dropped 1 base and J dropped 6 bases, with 10 bases sitting between them. The CDR3 runs to 13 residues. Germline assignment: CDR1 LGHDT and CDR2 YNNKEL (reference sequence). The CDR3 region is CASSQAGISEQYF. The CDR3, as DNA: TGTGCCAGCAGCCAAGCGGGTATTAGCGAGCAGTACTTC.

The count of this clone is one. CDR3: CASGSTGGAGPLHF. In nucleotides, the CDR3 is TGTGCCAGCGGGTCGACAGGGGGCGCGGGACCCCTCCACTTT. The chain employs TRBV6-5 and TRBJ1-6, with 10 bases fitting TRBD1. The CDR3 spans 14 residues. V lost 8 bases, J lost 12 bases, and 10 bases stayed unmatched. CDR1 and CDR2 from the germline V gene are MNHEY and SVGAGI.

This clone has just one count. This chain joins TRBV7-9 and TRBJ2-3; 13 bases are a match to TRBD2. Per germline, CDR1 SEHNR and CDR2 FQNEAQ (reference sequence). After removal of 5 bases from V and 2 bases from J, the junction contained 4 bases not matched to a gene. This CDR3 spans 16 amino acids. The CDR3 DNA follows: TGTGCCAGCAGCCCACTAGCGGGAGGGTCCACAGATACGCAGTATTTT. Amino acid sequence: CASSPLAGGSTDTQYF.